Listed below are T cell receptor beta chains from one sample, sequenced in a study of blood T cells in healthy people across ages. Each CDR3 protein gets one entry after TCRdb re-called the 5' RACE reads with MiXCR. The profile shows about 670,000 distinct CDR3 sequences, roughly 43% of them singletons. The sequenced sample consisted of blood. Every receptor here comes from an elderly man in good health. Each CDR3 is given with its conserved first and last residue. A D gene is named only where the DNA matches it firmly. Where a row states a size, it is once, few, many or the class of an expanded clone; other rows omit it.

j_call: TRBJ2-7; d_call: TRBD2; v_call: TRBV28; clone_size: -; cdr3_nt: TGTGCCAGCAGTCCCCAAGCGGGAGGGTACGCCAAGCAGTACTTC; cdr3_aa: CASSPQAGGYAKQYF
j_call: TRBJ2-3; d_call: -; v_call: TRBV12-3/TRBV12-4; clone_size: few; cdr3_nt: TGTGCCAGCACCCTCTGGAGAGGGAGCACAGATACGCAGTATTTT; cdr3_aa: CASTLWRGSTDTQYF
j_call: TRBJ1-2; d_call: -; v_call: TRBV27; clone_size: many; cdr3_nt: TGTGCCAGCAGTCGTTACATGGGAAGTTACACCTTC; cdr3_aa: CASSRYMGSYTF
j_call: TRBJ2-7; d_call: -; v_call: TRBV28; clone_size: -; cdr3_nt: TGTGCCAGCACCAAGGCGAGGGTTCGCGAGCAGTACTTC; cdr3_aa: CASTKARVREQYF
j_call: TRBJ2-3; d_call: -; v_call: TRBV6-5; clone_size: few; cdr3_nt: TGTGCCAGCAGCCCTGGAACCCCCGGTACGCAGTATTTT; cdr3_aa: CASSPGTPGTQYF
j_call: TRBJ2-5; d_call: TRBD1; v_call: TRBV6-2/TRBV6-3; clone_size: -; cdr3_nt: TGTGCCAGCGGGTCCAGGGGGCTTGTAGAGACCCAGTACTTC; cdr3_aa: CASGSRGLVETQYF
j_call: TRBJ1-2; d_call: -; v_call: TRBV20-1; clone_size: few; cdr3_nt: TGCAGTGCTAGAGGGGGGAGTTATGGCTACCCCTTC; cdr3_aa: CSARGGSYGYPF
j_call: TRBJ1-6; d_call: -; v_call: TRBV7-9; clone_size: few; cdr3_nt: TGTGCCAGCAGTTCCGACAGCTCCTATAATTCACCCCTCCACTTT; cdr3_aa: CASSSDSSYNSPLHF
j_call: TRBJ2-3; d_call: TRBD2; v_call: TRBV15; clone_size: few; cdr3_nt: TGTGCCACCAGCAGAGATTTACTAGCGGGAGTCCCAGGTACGCAGTATTTT; cdr3_aa: CATSRDLLAGVPGTQYF
j_call: TRBJ2-1; d_call: -; v_call: TRBV11-3; clone_size: -; cdr3_nt: TGTGCCAGCGGGGGTGCAGGCGGAGGAGAGCAGTTCTTC; cdr3_aa: CASGGAGGGEQFF
j_call: TRBJ2-1; d_call: -; v_call: TRBV4-1; clone_size: -; cdr3_nt: TGCGCCAGCAGCTTTGGACGCCAGTCCTACAATGAGCAGTTCTTC; cdr3_aa: CASSFGRQSYNEQFF
j_call: TRBJ2-1; d_call: TRBD1; v_call: TRBV14; clone_size: -; cdr3_nt: TGTGCCAGCAGCCCCGAGGGACAGGGTCGGAACAATGAGCAGTTCTTC; cdr3_aa: CASSPEGQGRNNEQFF
j_call: TRBJ2-7; d_call: -; v_call: TRBV20-1; clone_size: once; cdr3_nt: TGCAGTGCTAGGGCAGGGGTAGGGGAGCAGTACTTC; cdr3_aa: CSARAGVGEQYF
j_call: TRBJ1-1; d_call: -; v_call: TRBV6-4; clone_size: -; cdr3_nt: TGTGCCAGCAGTAAGACGGCAAACACTGAAGCTTTCTTT; cdr3_aa: CASSKTANTEAFF
j_call: TRBJ1-4; d_call: TRBD1; v_call: TRBV6-5; clone_size: -; cdr3_nt: TGTGCCAGCAGAACCGACAGGGCTGAAAAACTGTTTTTT; cdr3_aa: CASRTDRAEKLFF
j_call: TRBJ1-2; d_call: -; v_call: TRBV12-3/TRBV12-4; clone_size: -; cdr3_nt: TGTGCCAGCAGTTTTCAAGGGGGTAACTATGGCTACACCTTC; cdr3_aa: CASSFQGGNYGYTF
j_call: TRBJ2-2; d_call: TRBD2; v_call: TRBV6-4; clone_size: few; cdr3_nt: TGTGCCAGCAGTGATACTAGCGGGTTCTACACCGGGGAGCTGTTTTTT; cdr3_aa: CASSDTSGFYTGELFF
j_call: TRBJ2-3; d_call: TRBD1; v_call: TRBV28; clone_size: few; cdr3_nt: TGTGCCAGCAGTTTTACAGGGGGCGAGGGCACAGATACGCAGTATTTT; cdr3_aa: CASSFTGGEGTDTQYF
j_call: TRBJ2-3; d_call: TRBD1; v_call: TRBV5-1; clone_size: -; cdr3_nt: TGCGCCAGCAGCGCGACAGGGGGGGATACGCAGTATTTT; cdr3_aa: CASSATGGDTQYF
j_call: TRBJ1-6; d_call: -; v_call: TRBV7-9; clone_size: few; cdr3_nt: TGTGCCAGCAGCTCCAATTCACCCCTCCACTTT; cdr3_aa: CASSSNSPLHF
j_call: TRBJ2-5; d_call: TRBD1; v_call: TRBV5-1; clone_size: few; cdr3_nt: TGCGCCAGCAGCTTGGAACCGGGGACAGGGAGAGGTGAGCAGTACTTC; cdr3_aa: CASSLEPGTGRGEQYF
j_call: TRBJ1-2; d_call: -; v_call: TRBV10-1; clone_size: -; cdr3_nt: TGCGCCAGCAGTGAGTTGGGGAGCTATGGCTACACCTTC; cdr3_aa: CASSELGSYGYTF
j_call: TRBJ2-7; d_call: -; v_call: TRBV6-2/TRBV6-3; clone_size: few; cdr3_nt: TGTGCCAGCAACGGCCCGGACGGTTGGACCTACGAGCAGTACTTC; cdr3_aa: CASNGPDGWTYEQYF
j_call: TRBJ1-2; d_call: -; v_call: TRBV20-1; clone_size: few; cdr3_nt: TGCAGTGCTAGAGATCTCGGCGGAACATTTAACTATGGCTACACCTTC; cdr3_aa: CSARDLGGTFNYGYTF
j_call: TRBJ2-5; d_call: TRBD1; v_call: TRBV4-3; clone_size: many; cdr3_nt: TGCGCCAGCAGCCCGAGGACAGGGAACCAAGAGACCCAGTACTTC; cdr3_aa: CASSPRTGNQETQYF
j_call: TRBJ2-4; d_call: -; v_call: TRBV12-3/TRBV12-4; clone_size: few; cdr3_nt: TGTGCCAGCAGTCTGGGGGGACAAAACGACATTCAGTACTTC; cdr3_aa: CASSLGGQNDIQYF
j_call: TRBJ2-5; d_call: -; v_call: TRBV11-2; clone_size: -; cdr3_nt: TGTGCCAGCAGCGGGATTTGGGGAGAGACCCAGTACTTC; cdr3_aa: CASSGIWGETQYF
j_call: TRBJ2-1; d_call: -; v_call: TRBV7-2; clone_size: many; cdr3_nt: TGTGCCAGCAGCTTAGCCCCCCGCTCCTACAATGAGCAGTTCTTC; cdr3_aa: CASSLAPRSYNEQFF
j_call: TRBJ2-6; d_call: TRBD1; v_call: TRBV6-1; clone_size: -; cdr3_nt: TGTGCCAGCAGTCTTTGGGGACAGGGGGCGAGTGGGGCCAACGTCCTGACTTTC; cdr3_aa: CASSLWGQGASGANVLTF
j_call: TRBJ1-1; d_call: -; v_call: TRBV11-3; clone_size: -; cdr3_nt: TGTGCCAGCAGCTTAGATAACAGGCGGGGGACTGAAGCTTTCTTT; cdr3_aa: CASSLDNRRGTEAFF
j_call: TRBJ1-2; d_call: TRBD1; v_call: TRBV14; clone_size: few; cdr3_nt: TGTGCCAGCAGTTCGCGGACAGGGAGGCCCCTAGTTCCCAACTATGGCTACACCTTC; cdr3_aa: CASSSRTGRPLVPNYGYTF